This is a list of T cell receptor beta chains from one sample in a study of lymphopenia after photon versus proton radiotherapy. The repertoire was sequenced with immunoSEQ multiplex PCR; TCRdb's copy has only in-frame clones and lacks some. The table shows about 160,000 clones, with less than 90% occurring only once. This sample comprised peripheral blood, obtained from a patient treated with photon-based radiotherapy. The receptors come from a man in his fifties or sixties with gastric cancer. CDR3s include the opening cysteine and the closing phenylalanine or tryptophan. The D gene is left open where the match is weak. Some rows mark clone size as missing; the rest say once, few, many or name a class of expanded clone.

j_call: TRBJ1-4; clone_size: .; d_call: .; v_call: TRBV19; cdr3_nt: TGTGCCACCTCGACAGGCGCTAATGAAAAACTGTTTTTT; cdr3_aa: CATSTGANEKLFF
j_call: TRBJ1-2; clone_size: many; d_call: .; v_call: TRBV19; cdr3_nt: TGTGCCAGTAGGGGACTCAATTATGAAGGCTACACCTTC; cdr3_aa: CASRGLNYEGYTF
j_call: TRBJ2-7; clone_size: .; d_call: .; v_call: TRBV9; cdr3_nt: TGTGCCAGCAGCGTAGACGACGGGAGTAACGAGCAGTACTTC; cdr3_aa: CASSVDDGSNEQYF
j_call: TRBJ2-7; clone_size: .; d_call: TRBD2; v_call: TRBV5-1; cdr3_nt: TGCGCCAGCAGCTTGGGCGGGAGCCTATACGAGCAGTACTTC; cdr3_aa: CASSLGGSLYEQYF
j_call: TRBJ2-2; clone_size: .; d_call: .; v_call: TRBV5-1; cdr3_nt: TGCGCCAGCAGCTTGAGGGATAGCACCGGGGAGCTGTTTTTT; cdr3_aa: CASSLRDSTGELFF
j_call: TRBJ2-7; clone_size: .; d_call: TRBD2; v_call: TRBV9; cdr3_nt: TGTGCCAGCAGCGTAGAAATAGCGGGCCCCTACGAGCAGTACTTC; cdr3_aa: CASSVEIAGPYEQYF
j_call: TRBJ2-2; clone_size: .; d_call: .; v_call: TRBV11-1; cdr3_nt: TGTGCCAGCAGCTTACGGCGATTGAACACCGGGGAGCTGTTTTTT; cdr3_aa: CASSLRRLNTGELFF
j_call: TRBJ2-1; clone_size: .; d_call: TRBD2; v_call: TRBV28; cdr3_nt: TGTGCCAGCAGCGCGGCGGCGGGAGTCATCAATGAGCAGTTCTTC; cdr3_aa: CASSAAAGVINEQFF
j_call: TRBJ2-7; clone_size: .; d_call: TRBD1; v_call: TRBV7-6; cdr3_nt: TGTGCCAGCAGCGCCGGACAGGGTACCGGGCAGTACTTC; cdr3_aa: CASSAGQGTGQYF
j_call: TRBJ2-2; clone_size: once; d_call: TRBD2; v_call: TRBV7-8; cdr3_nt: TGTGCTACAGAGCGGGAGTACACCGGGGAGCTGTTTTTT; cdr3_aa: CATEREYTGELFF
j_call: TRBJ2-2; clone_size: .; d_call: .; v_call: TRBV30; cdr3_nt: TGTGCCTGGAGCCCCTCGGGGGTCGGGGAGCTGTTTTTT; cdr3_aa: CAWSPSGVGELFF
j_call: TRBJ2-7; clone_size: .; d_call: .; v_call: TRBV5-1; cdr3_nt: TGCGCCAGCAGCCGGGACCAACCCTACGAGCAGTACTTC; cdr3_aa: CASSRDQPYEQYF
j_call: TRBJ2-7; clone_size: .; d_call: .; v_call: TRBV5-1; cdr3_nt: TGCGCCAGCAGCTTGGCCACGGCAGGGGCGACGTACTTC; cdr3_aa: CASSLATAGATYF
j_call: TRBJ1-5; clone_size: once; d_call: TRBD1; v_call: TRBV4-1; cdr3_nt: TGCGCCAGCAGCCAAGAGACAGGGGCGAGCAATCAGCCCCAGCATTTT; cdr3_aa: CASSQETGASNQPQHF
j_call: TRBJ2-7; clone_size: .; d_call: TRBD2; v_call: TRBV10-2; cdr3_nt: TGCGCCAGCAGCGTTCCCGGGACTAGCGGGAGTAGTAGGACCTACGAGCAGTACTTC; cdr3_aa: CASSVPGTSGSSRTYEQYF
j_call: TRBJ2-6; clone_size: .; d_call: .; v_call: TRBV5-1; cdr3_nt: TGCGCCAGCAGCACCGACAGTGCCTCTGGGGCCAACGTCCTGACTTTC; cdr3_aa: CASSTDSASGANVLTF
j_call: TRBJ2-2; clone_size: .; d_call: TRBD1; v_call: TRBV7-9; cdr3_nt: TGTGCCAGCAGCCCGACGGACAGGGGCGCCGGGGAGCTGTTTTTT; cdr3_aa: CASSPTDRGAGELFF
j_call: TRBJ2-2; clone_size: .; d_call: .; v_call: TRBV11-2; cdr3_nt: TGTGCCAGCAGCGGACTCGCGAACACCGGGGAGCTGTTTTTT; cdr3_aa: CASSGLANTGELFF
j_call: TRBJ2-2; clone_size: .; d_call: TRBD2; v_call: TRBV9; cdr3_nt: TGTGCCAGCAGCGTATCCCCCCTAGCGGGACCTACCGGGGAGCTGTTTTTT; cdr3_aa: CASSVSPLAGPTGELFF
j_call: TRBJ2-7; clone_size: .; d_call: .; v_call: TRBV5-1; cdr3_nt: TGCGCCAGCAGCTCGACCAGTTTCATGGGGGGCGAGCAGTACTTC; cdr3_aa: CASSSTSFMGGEQYF
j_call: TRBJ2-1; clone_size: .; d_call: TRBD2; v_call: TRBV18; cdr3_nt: TGTGCCAGCTCCCCACTAGCGGGTGACTACAATGAGCAGTTCTTC; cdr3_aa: CASSPLAGDYNEQFF
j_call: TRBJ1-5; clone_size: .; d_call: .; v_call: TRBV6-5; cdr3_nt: TGTGCCAGCAGTTACTCGGGCGGTAGCAATCAGCCCCAGCATTTT; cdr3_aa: CASSYSGGSNQPQHF
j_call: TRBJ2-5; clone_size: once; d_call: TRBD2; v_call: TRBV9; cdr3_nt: TGTGCCAGCAGCGCCCGACTAGCCGGCGAGACCCAGTACTTC; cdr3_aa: CASSARLAGETQYF
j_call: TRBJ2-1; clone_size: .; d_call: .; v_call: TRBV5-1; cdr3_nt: TGCGCCAGCAGCTTCGAGTCTAATGAGCAGTTCTTC; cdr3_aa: CASSFESNEQFF
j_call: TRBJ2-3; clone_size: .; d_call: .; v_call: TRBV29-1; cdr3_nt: TGCAGCGAAAGATCAGGACTAAAGCAGTATTTT; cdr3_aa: CSERSGLKQYF
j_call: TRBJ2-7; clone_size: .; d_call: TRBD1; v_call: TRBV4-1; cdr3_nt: TGCGCCAGCAGCCAAGGCCCTCGACAGGGGATAAACGAGCAGTACTTC; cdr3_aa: CASSQGPRQGINEQYF
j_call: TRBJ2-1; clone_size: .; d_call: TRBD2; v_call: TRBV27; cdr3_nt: TGTGCCAGCAGTTTACAACTAGCGGGTTACCATGAGCAGTTCTTC; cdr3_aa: CASSLQLAGYHEQFF
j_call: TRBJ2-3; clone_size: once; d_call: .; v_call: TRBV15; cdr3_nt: TGTGCCACCAGCAGAGACCCCCCCGATACGCAGTATTTT; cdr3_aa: CATSRDPPDTQYF
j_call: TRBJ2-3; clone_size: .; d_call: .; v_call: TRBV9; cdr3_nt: TGTGCCAGCAGCCTCCGACCAACTAGCACAGATACGCAGTATTTT; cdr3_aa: CASSLRPTSTDTQYF
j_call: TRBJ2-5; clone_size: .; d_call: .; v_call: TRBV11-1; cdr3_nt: TGTGCCAGCAGCTTATCCTCGAAGGGTGGAGAGACCCAGTACTTC; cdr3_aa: CASSLSSKGGETQYF
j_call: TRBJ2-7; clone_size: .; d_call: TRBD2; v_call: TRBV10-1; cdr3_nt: TGCGCCAGCAGTCCGACTAGCACGTACGAGCAGTACTTC; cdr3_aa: CASSPTSTYEQYF
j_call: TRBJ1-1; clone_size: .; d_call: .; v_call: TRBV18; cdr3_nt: TGTGCCAGCTCCCAAGGAGTTGAAGCTTTCTTT; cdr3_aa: CASSQGVEAFF
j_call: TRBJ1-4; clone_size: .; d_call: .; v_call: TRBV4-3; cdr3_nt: TGCGCCAGCAGGCTCCAGGTCTCAACTAATGAAAAACTGTTTTTT; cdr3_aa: CASRLQVSTNEKLFF